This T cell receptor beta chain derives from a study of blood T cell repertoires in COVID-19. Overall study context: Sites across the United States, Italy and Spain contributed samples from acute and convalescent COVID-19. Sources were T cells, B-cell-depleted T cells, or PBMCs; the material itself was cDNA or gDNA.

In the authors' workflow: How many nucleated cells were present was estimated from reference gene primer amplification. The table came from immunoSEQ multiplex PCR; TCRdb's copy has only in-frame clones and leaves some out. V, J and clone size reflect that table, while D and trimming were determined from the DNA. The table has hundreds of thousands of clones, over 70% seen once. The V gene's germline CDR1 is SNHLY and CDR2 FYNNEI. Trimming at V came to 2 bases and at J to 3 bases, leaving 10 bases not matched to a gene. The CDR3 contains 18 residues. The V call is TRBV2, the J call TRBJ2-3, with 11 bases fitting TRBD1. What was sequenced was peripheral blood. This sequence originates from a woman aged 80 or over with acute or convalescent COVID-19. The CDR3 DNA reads TGTGCCAGCAGTGAATATCGAGGAGGGACAGGGGGTACAGATACGCAGTATTTT. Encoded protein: CASSEYRGGTGGTDTQYF.